A single sample is the source of the 8 T cell receptor beta chains below, sequenced in a study of molecular identifiers for immune sequencing clone quantification. TCRdb analysed the PCR reads with MiXCR anew, one entry per CDR3 protein. The sample holds 250,000 to 350,000 distinct CDR3 sequences, about 21% seen once. Sequenced sample: naive CD8+ T cells from blood, with Jurkat cell RNA spiked in. Subset specified: FACS-sorted CD8+CD4-CCR7+CD45RA+ naive T cells. These receptors were collected from a human donor in good health. Some libraries in this study had Jurkat cell RNA spiked in.

As regards this clonotype: A much bigger clone sits one base away, suggesting this may be a read error. The chain couples TRBV13 to TRBJ2-2, with D unresolved. CDR3 size: 15 residues. Germline assignment: CDR1 PRHDT and CDR2 FYEKMQ (reference sequence). V was trimmed by 5 bases and J by 6 bases, leaving 16 bases between them. The CDR3 coding sequence is TGTGCCAGCAGCCCCTGGGAACAAAACGCCGGGGAGCTGTTTTTT. Its protein product is CASSPWEQNAGELFF.

This clonotype was observed a handful of times. One base away lies a much larger clone, so this may be a sequencing read error. This sequence joins TRBV20-1 and TRBJ2-7; D unclear. V lost 5 bases and J 6 bases, leaving 17 bases between the germline ends. Per the germline V gene, CDR1 is DFQATT and CDR2 is SNEGSKA (reference sequence). The CDR3 extends over 13 amino acids. The CDR3, as DNA: TGCAGTGCTTGTGGGCAGTCGAGGCCCGAGCAGTACTTC. Encoded protein: CSACGQSRPEQYF.

This clonotype has ten or more counts. The rearrangement joins TRBV2 to TRBJ2-3; TRBD2 matches 9 bases. Germline V gives CDR1 SNHLY, CDR2 FYNNEI. This CDR3 contains 16 residues. J gave up 3 bases and V 2 bases, and 6 bases lay outside the gene matches. CDR3 in DNA: TGTGCCAGCAGTGAAAGGTCTAGCGGGATGACAGATACGCAGTATTTT. It translates to CASSERSSGMTDTQYF.

This clonotype came up a few times. This rearrangement joins TRBV30 to TRBJ2-3, with TRBD2 matching 12 bases. V lost 1 base to trimming and J lost 0 bases; unmatched junction nucleotides: 5. The germline V gene has CDR1 GTSNPN and CDR2 SVGIG (reference sequence). CDR3 size: 17 residues. The CDR3 protein is CAWSGGLAGRSTDTQYF. For the CDR3, the DNA is TGTGCCTGGAGTGGCGGACTAGCGGGGAGAAGCACAGATACGCAGTATTTT.

Comments on this clonotype: This may stem from a read error, because a much larger clone lies one nucleotide away. The J gene is TRBJ2-7, the V gene TRBV7-9; 10 bases are shared with TRBD1. Germline loops: CDR1 SEHNR, CDR2 FQNEAQ (reference sequence). This CDR3 has 15 amino acids. After removal of 8 bases from V and 3 bases from J, the junction contained 10 bases not matched to a gene. CDR3 in DNA: TGTGCCAGCGGCCCCGGGACAGGGGACCTCTACGAGCAGTACTTC. Amino acids: CASGPGTGDLYEQYF.

There are many counts of this clonotype. This chain links TRBV7-2 with TRBJ2-3, with D perhaps being TRBD1 or TRBD2 (6 bases each). This CDR3 spans 15 amino acids. The V end was cut by 3 bases, the J end by 2 bases, with 12 bases between. Germline V lookup: CDR1 SGHTA, CDR2 FQGNSA. In nucleotides, the CDR3 is TGTGCCAGCAGCTTGGGGGCGGGGACCACAGATACGCAGTATTTT. It is translated as CASSLGAGTTDTQYF.

Comments on this clonotype: A read error may account for a junction end that differs from germline. This chain links TRBV7-6 with TRBJ2-3; D call uncertain. From germline, CDR1 is SGHVS and CDR2 FNYEAQ. The CDR3 runs to 15 residues. The CDR3 region is CACSLELTSTDTQYF. CDR3 DNA: TGTGCCTGCAGCTTAGAATTAACTAGCACAGATACGCAGTATTTT.

This clonotype came up many times. The CDR3 here is CAWSVRGERNTEAFF. The CDR3, as DNA: TGTGCCTGGAGTGTAAGAGGCGAGCGGAACACTGAAGCTTTCTTT. The rearrangement uses TRBV30 and TRBJ1-1; D is unclear. The germline V and J ends were trimmed by 0 bases and 1 base, with 12 bases remaining between them. CDR3 length equals 15 residues. Germline V gene lookup returns CDR1 GTSNPN and CDR2 SVGIG (reference sequence).